Listed below are T cell receptor beta chains from one sample, sequenced in a study of T cell responses to AZD1222 COVID-19 vaccine. This table comes from immunoSEQ multiplex PCR, and its TCRdb copy is limited to in-frame clones, with some not included. The sample carries 100,000 or so clones, approximately 90% recorded once. The sample here was peripheral blood, taken on day 0 of AZD1222 vaccination. The receptors derive from an adult in good health. Each CDR3 is given without its conserved first and last residue. D genes are given only for firm matches.

D gene	V gene	J gene	CDR3 protein
.	TRBV12-3/TRBV12-4	TRBJ1-3	ASNLPGGNTIY
.	TRBV10-3	TRBJ1-5	ASQPQGDQPQH
.	TRBV19	TRBJ1-1	ASRGNTEAF
.	TRBV5-1	TRBJ2-5	ASSLGGAQETQY
.	TRBV7-8	TRBJ1-1	ASSLVGRNTEAF
TRBD1	TRBV3-1/TRBV3-2	TRBJ2-1	ASSPRQGHEQF
.	TRBV4-2	TRBJ2-7	ASSPPGRDEQY
.	TRBV7-6	TRBJ1-3	ASSAASRSGNTIY
.	TRBV5-5	TRBJ1-1	ASSLASHTEAF
.	TRBV29-1	TRBJ2-2	SWRFSVTTGELF
TRBD1	TRBV2	TRBJ2-5	ASRPDRGQTQY
TRBD2	TRBV9	TRBJ2-5	ASSVSPLAGEETQY
TRBD2	TRBV28	TRBJ2-1	ASSSRLAGVYDEQF
.	TRBV7-2	TRBJ1-1	ASSFSSMNTEAF
.	TRBV7-2	TRBJ1-5	ASSLGDLRNQPQH
.	TRBV27	TRBJ2-5	ATRELTQETQY
TRBD1	TRBV6-1	TRBJ2-1	ASSESRDRYNEQF
.	TRBV6-6	TRBJ2-7	ASSSQGYEQY
TRBD1	TRBV24-1	TRBJ1-5	ATSDSTGVNQPQH
.	TRBV6-6	TRBJ1-1	ASSDPRSGMNTEAF
.	TRBV5-4	TRBJ1-2	ASSLAQQATYGYT
.	TRBV5-1	TRBJ1-1	ASSSGMWGSNTEAF
.	TRBV4-2	TRBJ2-3	ASSQGGAYLGDTQY